The 15 T cell receptor beta chains below were found in one sample sequenced in a study of T cells in Graves' hyperthyroidism and ophthalmopathy. TCR beta CDR3 sequences were amplified from RNA transcripts. First-round RT-PCR targeting the TCR CDR3 was performed with the HTBI primer set. TCRdb passed the multiplex PCR reads through MiXCR, listing each CDR3 protein once. The sample holds almost 600,000 distinct CDR3 sequences; around 42% are singletons and the top ten take about 8%. The sample was peripheral blood or thyroid tissue (not recorded which). These receptors originate from a woman between 18 and 29 years old with Graves' hyperthyroidism.

This chain links TRBV29-1 with TRBJ1-2; D not resolved. V was pared by 0 bases and J by 8 bases, with 19 bases between. This CDR3 is 15 amino acids long. Germline CDR1 is SQVTM and CDR2 is ANQGSEA. Here the CDR3 DNA reads TGCAGCGTTGAAGATCTTCTCCGAGTGGAAGTGGGCTACACCTTC. Translating it yields CSVEDLLRVEVGYTF.

The chain is built from TRBV11-2 and TRBJ1-1, with TRBD1 matching 7 bases. The CDR3 is 17 residues long. V lost 7 bases and J lost 3; bases outside the gene matches: 17. CDR1 SGHAT and CDR2 FQNNGV come from the germline V gene. DNA for the CDR3: TGTGCCAGCAAACGACAGGGAGCCTCCTATGGCTACACTGAAGCTTTCTTT. This codes for CASKRQGASYGYTEAFF.

Remarks on this clonotype: This could be a read error, since a much larger clone is one nucleotide away. Since no conserved phenylalanine or tryptophan closes the CDR3, a read error is the likely cause. The chain combines TRBV11-2 with TRBJ2-5; a possible D gene is TRBD2 (5 bases). V lost 7 bases and J 7 bases, leaving 19 bases between the germline ends. CDR3 length: 14 residues. The germline gives CDR1 SGHAT, CDR2 FQNNGV. The CDR3 protein is CASTSPGSRGTQYV. CDR3 in DNA: TGTGCCAGCACCTCTCCGGGATCAAGAGGGACCCAGTACGTC.

The rearrangement uses TRBV24-1 and TRBJ2-2, with a tentative D call TRBD1 (5 bases). Germline V CDR1 and CDR2: KGHDR, SFDVKD. CDR3 length: 13 residues. Trimming removed 10 bases at V and 3 bases at J, with 11 bases between. The DNA for the CDR3 is TGTGCCACACGAGACAGCCACACCGGGGAGCTGTTTTTT. Its protein product is CATRDSHTGELFF.

The chain uses TRBV6-1 and TRBJ1-2; unclear D gene. V gave up 6 bases and J gave up 7 bases, with 18 bases separating them. The germline V gene encodes CDR1 MNHNS and CDR2 SASEGT. This CDR3 spans 14 amino acids. Here the CDR3 reads CASSFEGGGGGYTF. CDR3 nucleotides: TGTGCCAGCAGCTTTGAGGGAGGTGGTGGTGGCTACACCTTC.

J is TRBJ1-1 and V is TRBV11-1; TRBD1 agrees at 12 bases. Germline V lookup: CDR1 SGHAT, CDR2 FQDESV (reference sequence). The CDR3 is 16 amino acids. With 5 bases clipped from V and 4 bases from J, the junction kept 8 bases outside the gene matches. As DNA, the CDR3 is TGTGCCAGCAGCCTGACGGGACAGGGGGCTGTCACTGAAGCTTTCTTT. Amino acid sequence: CASSLTGQGAVTEAFF.

This clonotype showed up just a few times. The genes are TRBV5-4 and TRBJ2-7; TRBD2 matches 9 bases. Per the germline V gene, CDR1 is SGHNT and CDR2 is YYREEE (reference sequence). The ends lost 4 bases at V and 4 bases at J; junction bases unmatched: 9. This CDR3 is built from 15 residues. The CDR3 is CASSPGDSGGYEQYF. The CDR3 DNA reads TGTGCCAGCAGCCCAGGTGACAGCGGGGGGTACGAGCAGTACTTC.

Remarks on this clonotype: The junction departs from the called germline gene at one end, perhaps through a read error. The chain recombines TRBV7-8 with TRBJ2-7; unclear D gene. The germline gives CDR1 SGHVS, CDR2 FQNEAQ. The CDR3 loop spans 14 amino acids. The CDR3 DNA follows: TGTGCCAGCAGCTTGGGCGGCCGCTCCCACGAGCAGTACTTC. This sequence encodes CASSLGGRSHEQYF.

Comment on this clonotype: It may be a read error: a sequence one base away is much more abundant. The chain couples TRBV5-1 to TRBJ1-6; D possibly corresponds to TRBD1 (5 bases). CDR1 and CDR2 (germline): SGHRS, YFSETQ. The CDR3 sequence is 13 residues long. CDR3 coding DNA: TGCGCCGGCAGCTTCGAGGGGCTGGGGCCCCTCCACTTT. Protein: CAGSFEGLGPLHF. Together with reference TRBV5-1 and TRBJ1-6, the CDR3 gives the full variable domain: KAGVTQTPRYLIKTRGQQVTLSCSPISGHRSVSWYQQTPGQGLQFLFEYFSETQRNKGNFPGRFSGRQFSNSRSEMNVSTLELGDSALYLCAGSFEGLGPLHFGNGTRLTVT.

The genes are TRBV10-3 and TRBJ2-2; 11 positions match TRBD2. Per germline, CDR1 ENHRY and CDR2 SYGVKD. The CDR3 is 17 residues long. Germline trimming cut 6 bases from V and 4 bases from J; bases unmatched to any gene: 10. CDR3 amino acids: CAIRTTGTSGGTGELFF. The CDR3 bases are TGTGCCATCAGAACTACCGGGACTAGCGGCGGCACCGGGGAGCTGTTTTTT.

This clonotype showed up many times. The chain joins TRBV6-1 to TRBJ2-7; D possibly corresponds to TRBD2 (6 bases). The V gene lost 7 bases and the J gene lost 7 bases, with 20 bases spanning the gap. The CDR3 contains 14 residues. Looked up from germline, CDR1 is MNHNS and CDR2 is SASEGT. The CDR3 sequence: CASIMSRRAGEQYF. The CDR3, as DNA: TGTGCCAGCATCATGAGTAGGAGGGCGGGAGAGCAGTACTTC.

V is TRBV9 and J is TRBJ1-4, with D perhaps TRBD1 (5 bases). Germline V lookup: CDR1 SGDLS, CDR2 YYNGEE. CDR3 size: 15 residues. The V gene lost 0 bases and the J gene lost 4 bases, with 10 bases spanning the gap. The DNA of the CDR3 is TGTGCCAGCAGCGTAGGGTCGGGGGATAATGAAAAACTGTTTTTT. Its translation: CASSVGSGDNEKLFF.

V gene TRBV3-1 combines with J gene TRBJ2-7; D remains ambiguous. Trimming took off 4 bases at V and 5 bases at J, with 15 bases between the two ends. The CDR3 totals 14 residues. Germline loops: CDR1 LGHDT, CDR2 YNNKEL (reference sequence). As DNA, the CDR3 is TGTGCCAGCAGCCTTTGGACGGAGATTGACGAGCAGTACTTC. Residues: CASSLWTEIDEQYF.

Ten or more counts support this clonotype. The chain uses TRBV20-1 and TRBJ2-7; D is uncertain. CDR1 and CDR2 (germline): DFQATT, SNEGSKA (reference sequence). The CDR3 loop spans 14 amino acids. The V and J ends lost 2 bases and 6 bases respectively, with 17 bases between them. The CDR3 is CSARLSGPVTEQYF. The CDR3 DNA reads TGCAGTGCTAGACTATCCGGGCCAGTTACCGAGCAGTACTTC.

With respect to this clonotype: A much larger clone sits a single nucleotide away, making a read error possible. The rearrangement links TRBV12-3 or TRBV12-4 to TRBJ2-2; D unresolved. The CDR3 is 12 amino acids. The V gene lost 6 bases and the J gene lost 5 bases, with 7 bases spanning the gap. Written as DNA, the CDR3 is TGTGCCAGCAGGCACGAGACCGGGGAGCTGTTTTTT. Amino acid sequence: CASRHETGELFF.